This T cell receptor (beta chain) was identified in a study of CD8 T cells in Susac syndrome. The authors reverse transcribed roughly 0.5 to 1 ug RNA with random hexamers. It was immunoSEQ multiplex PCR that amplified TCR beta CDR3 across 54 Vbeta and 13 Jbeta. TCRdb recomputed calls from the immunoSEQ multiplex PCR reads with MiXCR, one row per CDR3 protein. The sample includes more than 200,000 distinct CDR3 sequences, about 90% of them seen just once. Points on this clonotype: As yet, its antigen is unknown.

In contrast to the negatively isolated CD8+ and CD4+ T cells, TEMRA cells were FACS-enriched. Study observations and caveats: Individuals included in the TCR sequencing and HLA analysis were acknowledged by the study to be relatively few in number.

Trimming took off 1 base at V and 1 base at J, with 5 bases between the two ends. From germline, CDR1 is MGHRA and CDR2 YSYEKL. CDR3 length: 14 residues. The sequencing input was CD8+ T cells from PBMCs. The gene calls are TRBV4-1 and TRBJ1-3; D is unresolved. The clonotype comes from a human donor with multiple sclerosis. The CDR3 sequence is CASSQVSSGNTIYF. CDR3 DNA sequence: TGCGCCAGCAGCCAAGTGAGTTCTGGAAACACCATATATTTT.